The 17 T cell receptor beta chains listed next were all sequenced from one sample in a study of T cell repertoires in cytomegalovirus infection. TCRdb used MiXCR to reprocess the reads, holding one entry per CDR3 protein. The sample lists some 240,000 distinct CDR3 sequences, about 15% occurring once. The specimen sequenced was CD8+ T cells from PBMCs. The receptors derive from a human donor in good health (CMV status not recorded). Some clones in this sample may be carry-over from other donors' samples.

This clonotype was seen only once. V and J are TRBV13 and TRBJ1-2; TRBD1 aligns across 10 bases. V dropped 1 base and J dropped 4; count of bases not matched to a gene: 6. Germline CDR1 and CDR2: PRHDT and FYEKMQ (reference sequence). The CDR3 length is 16 residues. DNA for the CDR3: TGTGCCAGCAGCTTAGCTGACAGGGGGCAGGGCTATGGCTACACCTTC. The encoded protein is CASSLADRGQGYGYTF.

The rearrangement links TRBV19 to TRBJ2-7; D perhaps matches TRBD1 (6 bases). Trimming pared 3 bases from V and 0 bases from J, leaving 9 bases between. The CDR3 length is 14 residues. Germline V gene sequence: CDR1 LNHDA, CDR2 SQIVND (reference sequence). The CDR3 sequence: CASSIAGASYEQYF. CDR3 DNA sequence: TGTGCCAGTAGTATTGCAGGGGCCTCCTACGAGCAGTACTTC. The full variable domain, rest sourced from reference TRBV19 and TRBJ2-7, is DGGITQSPKYLFRKEGQNVTLSCEQNLNHDAMYWYRQDPGQGLRLIYYSQIVNDFQKGDIAEGYSVSREKKESFPLTVTSAQKNPTAFYLCASSIAGASYEQYFGPGTRLTVT.

The rearrangement links TRBV5-6 to TRBJ2-5; weak D call: TRBD2 (6 bases). Germline V gives CDR1 SGHDT, CDR2 YYEEEE. This CDR3 has 13 amino acids. The ends were cut back, 4 bases at V and 2 bases at J, with 9 bases in the middle. CDR3 coding DNA: TGTGCCAGCAGCGCGGCGGGACAAGAGACCCAGTACTTC. This translates into CASSAAGQETQYF.

This clonotype was detected ten times or more. This chain joins TRBV6-2 or TRBV6-3 and TRBJ2-7, with D unresolved. The length of the CDR3 is 12 residues. The V gene lost 8 bases and the J gene lost 4 bases, with 12 bases spanning the gap. CDR1 is MNHEY and CDR2 is SVGEGT in the germline V gene. CDR3 sequence: CASAYYPYEQYF. CDR3 DNA sequence: TGTGCCAGCGCCTACTACCCTTACGAGCAGTACTTC.

The rearrangement links TRBV6-2 or TRBV6-3 to TRBJ2-7; D is unresolved. Trimming took 2 bases from V and 5 from J, leaving 10 bases between them. The CDR3 loop spans 13 amino acids. CDR1 MNHEY and CDR2 SVGEGT come from the germline V gene. The CDR3 loop is CASSYLRLDEQYF. The CDR3, as DNA: TGTGCCAGCAGTTACCTGCGACTCGACGAGCAGTACTTC.

There are many counts of this clonotype. The chain uses TRBV7-9 and TRBJ2-7, with D maybe TRBD2 (5 bases). V was pared by 1 base and J by 0 bases, with 10 bases between. This CDR3 contains 15 residues. The germline V gene has CDR1 SEHNR and CDR2 FQNEAQ (reference sequence). The DNA of the CDR3 is TGTGCCAGCAGCTTAGGAATGGACTTCTCCTACGAGCAGTACTTC. It translates to CASSLGMDFSYEQYF.

This clonotype showed up many times. V is TRBV7-8 and J is TRBJ1-6; no clear D gene. Trimming pared 1 base from V and 15 bases from J, leaving 13 bases between. Germline values: CDR1 SGHVS, CDR2 FQNEAQ. The CDR3 length is 13 residues. CDR3 sequence reads: CASSLDESLGLHF. As DNA, the CDR3 is TGTGCCAGCAGCTTAGATGAGTCCCTAGGCCTCCACTTT.

The rearrangement uses TRBV6-6 and TRBJ1-4, with 8 positions matching TRBD1. The germline CDR1 and CDR2 sequences are MNHNY and SVGAGI (reference sequence). V was pared by 3 bases and J by 8 bases, with 8 bases of the junction left unmatched. The CDR3 has 15 amino acids. CDR3 protein: CASSYIRGLGEKLFF. CDR3 nucleotide sequence: TGTGCCAGCAGTTATATCAGGGGGCTTGGCGAAAAACTGTTTTTT.

This clonotype was picked up a small number of times. This chain uses TRBV7-9 with TRBJ2-5; possible D gene TRBD2, 5 bases. The CDR3 is 15 residues long. Trimming cost V 5 bases and J 1 base, with 14 bases left between them. Germline V gene lookup returns CDR1 SEHNR and CDR2 FQNEAQ (reference sequence). The CDR3 loop reads CASSGETLAQETQYF. The CDR3 nucleotides read TGTGCCAGCAGCGGGGAGACACTTGCCCAAGAGACCCAGTACTTC.

V and J are TRBV19 and TRBJ1-1, with D possibly matching TRBD1 (5 bases). Trimming cost V 5 bases and J 5 bases, with 12 bases left between them. The CDR3 is 13 amino acids. Germline CDR1 is LNHDA and CDR2 is SQIVND (reference sequence). The CDR3 sequence: CASSFGGTTEAFF. In DNA form, the CDR3 reads TGTGCCAGTAGTTTTGGAGGGACGACTGAAGCTTTCTTT. The full variable domain, completed using reference TRBV19 and TRBJ1-1, is DGGITQSPKYLFRKEGQNVTLSCEQNLNHDAMYWYRQDPGQGLRLIYYSQIVNDFQKGDIAEGYSVSREKKESFPLTVTSAQKNPTAFYLCASSFGGTTEAFFGQGTRLTVV.

This clonotype came up a few times. The CDR3 region has the DNA TGTGCCAGCAGTTACTCCCGACAGGGGATGGAGGAGACCCAGTACTTC. Its protein product is CASSYSRQGMEETQYF. This rearrangement joins TRBV6-2 or TRBV6-3 to TRBJ2-5; 8 positions match TRBD1. This CDR3 contains 16 residues. V shed 0 bases and J 5 bases; nucleotides not matched to a gene: 8. CDR1 is MNHEY and CDR2 is SVGEGT in the germline V gene.

This clonotype was detected a few times. V usage is TRBV11-2 and J usage is TRBJ1-4; the D gene is possibly TRBD1 (6 bases). The V end was cut by 2 bases, the J end by 8 bases, with 18 bases between. The CDR3 consists of 16 residues. Germline CDR1 is SGHAT and CDR2 is FQNNGV. For the CDR3, the DNA is TGTGCCAGCAGCTTATACCCCCAGGGGTGGGCCGAAAAACTGTTTTTT. Protein: CASSLYPQGWAEKLFF.

The chain uses TRBV29-1 and TRBJ1-2, with 10 bases that match TRBD1. The V and J ends lost 5 bases and 4 bases, in that order; junction bases with no gene match: 7. The germline gives CDR1 SQVTM, CDR2 ANQGSEA. This CDR3 spans 14 amino acids. CDR3 protein: CSVNPGQGSYGYTF. The DNA of the CDR3 is TGCAGCGTTAACCCGGGACAGGGGTCCTATGGCTACACCTTC.

This clonotype has more than one count but fewer than ten. The V and J genes are TRBV9 and TRBJ2-2; 11 bases are a match to TRBD2. Germline CDR1 is SGDLS and CDR2 is YYNGEE. The V and J ends lost 3 bases and 1 base, in that order; junction bases with no gene match: 14. CDR3 length equals 20 residues. The CDR3 region is CASSATRAPLAGGNTGELFF. DNA of the CDR3: TGTGCCAGCAGCGCAACCAGAGCGCCGCTAGCGGGGGGGAACACCGGGGAGCTGTTTTTT.

This clonotype was picked up many times. The chain recombines TRBV10-3 with TRBJ1-6; D possibly corresponds to TRBD1 (6 bases). CDR1 is ENHRY, CDR2 SYGVKD, per germline. Trimming left V 3 bases short and J 6 bases short, with 12 bases between. There are 15 residues in the CDR3. The CDR3 sequence: CAISDPGDSNSPLHF. In DNA, the CDR3 is TGTGCCATCAGTGACCCAGGGGATAGTAATTCACCCCTCCACTTT.

This clonotype appeared a few times. The rearrangement links TRBV2 to TRBJ1-2, with TRBD1 matching over 10 bases. This CDR3 is built from 14 residues. The J segment lost 4 bases and the V segment lost 6 bases, leaving 5 bases of the junction unmatched. Per the germline V gene, CDR1 is SNHLY and CDR2 is FYNNEI. CDR3 bases: TGTGCCAGCAGCTGGACAGGGGGAGTCTATGGCTACACCTTC. Its protein product is CASSWTGGVYGYTF.

This clonotype was counted ten times or more. The chain joins TRBV7-2 to TRBJ2-3; D not resolved. The CDR3 is made up of 13 amino acids. The germline V gene encodes CDR1 SGHTA and CDR2 FQGNSA. Trimming left V 5 bases short and J 4 bases short, with 10 bases between. The CDR3 DNA reads TGTGCCAGCAGCCGTTTAAGAGCAGATACGCAGTATTTT. This encodes CASSRLRADTQYF.